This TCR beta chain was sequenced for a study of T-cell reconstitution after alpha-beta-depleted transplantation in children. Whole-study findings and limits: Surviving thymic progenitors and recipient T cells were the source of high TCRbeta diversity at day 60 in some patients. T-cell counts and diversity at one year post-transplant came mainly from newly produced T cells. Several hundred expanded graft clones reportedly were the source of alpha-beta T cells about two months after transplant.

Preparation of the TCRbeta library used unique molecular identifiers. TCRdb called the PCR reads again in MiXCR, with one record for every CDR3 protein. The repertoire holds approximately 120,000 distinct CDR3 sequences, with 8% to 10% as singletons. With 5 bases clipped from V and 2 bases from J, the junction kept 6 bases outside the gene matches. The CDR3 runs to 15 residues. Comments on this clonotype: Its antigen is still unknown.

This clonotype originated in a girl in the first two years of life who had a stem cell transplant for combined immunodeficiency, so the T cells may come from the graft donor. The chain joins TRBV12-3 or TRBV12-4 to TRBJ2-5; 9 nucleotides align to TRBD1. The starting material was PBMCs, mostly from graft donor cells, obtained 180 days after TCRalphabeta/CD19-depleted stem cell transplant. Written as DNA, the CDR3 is TGTGCCAGCAGTGGGACAGGGAGTGAACAAGAGACCCAGTACTTC. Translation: CASSGTGSEQETQYF.